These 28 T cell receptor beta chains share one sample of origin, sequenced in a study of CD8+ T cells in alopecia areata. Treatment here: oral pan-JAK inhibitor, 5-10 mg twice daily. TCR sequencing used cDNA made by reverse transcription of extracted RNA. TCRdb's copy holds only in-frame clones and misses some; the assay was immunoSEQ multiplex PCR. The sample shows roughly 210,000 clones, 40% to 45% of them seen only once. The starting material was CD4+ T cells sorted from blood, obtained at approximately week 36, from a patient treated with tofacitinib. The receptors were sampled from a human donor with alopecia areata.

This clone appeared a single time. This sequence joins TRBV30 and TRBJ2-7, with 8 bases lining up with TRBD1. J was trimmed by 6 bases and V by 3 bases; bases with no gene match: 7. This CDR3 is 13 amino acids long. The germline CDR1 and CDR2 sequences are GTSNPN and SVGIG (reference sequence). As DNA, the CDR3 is TGTGCCTGGAGCCTGGGACAGGCGTTCGAGCAGTACTTC. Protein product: CAWSLGQAFEQYF.

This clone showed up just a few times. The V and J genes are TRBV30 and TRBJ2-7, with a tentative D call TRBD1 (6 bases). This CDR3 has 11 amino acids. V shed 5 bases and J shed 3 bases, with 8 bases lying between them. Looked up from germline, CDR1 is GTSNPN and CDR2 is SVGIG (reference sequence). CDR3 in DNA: TGTGCCTGGTTGACAGGCTACGAGCAGTACTTC. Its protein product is CAWLTGYEQYF.

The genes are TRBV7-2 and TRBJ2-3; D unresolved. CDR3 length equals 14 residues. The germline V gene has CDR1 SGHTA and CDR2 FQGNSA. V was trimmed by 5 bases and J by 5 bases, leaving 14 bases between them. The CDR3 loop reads CASSPTQKGDTQYF. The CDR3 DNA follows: TGTGCCAGCAGCCCGACCCAAAAGGGAGATACGCAGTATTTT. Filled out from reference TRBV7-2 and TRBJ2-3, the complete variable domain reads GAGVSQSPSNKVTEKGKDVELRCDPISGHTALYWYRQSLGQGLEFLIYFQGNSAPDKSGLPSDRFSAERTGGSVSTLTIQRTQQEDSAVYLCASSPTQKGDTQYFGPGTRLTVL.

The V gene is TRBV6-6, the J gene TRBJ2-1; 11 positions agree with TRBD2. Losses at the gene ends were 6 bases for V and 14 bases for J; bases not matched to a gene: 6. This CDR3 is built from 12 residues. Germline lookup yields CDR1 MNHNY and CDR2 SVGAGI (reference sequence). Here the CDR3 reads CASRPPGLAEFF. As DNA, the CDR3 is TGTGCCAGCAGGCCACCGGGACTAGCGGAGTTCTTC.

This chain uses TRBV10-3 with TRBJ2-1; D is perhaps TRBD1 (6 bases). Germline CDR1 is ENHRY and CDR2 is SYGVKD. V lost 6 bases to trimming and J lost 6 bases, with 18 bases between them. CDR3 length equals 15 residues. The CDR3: CAISFDRRGFNEQFF. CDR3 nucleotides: TGTGCCATCAGCTTCGACAGGAGAGGGTTCAATGAGCAGTTCTTC.

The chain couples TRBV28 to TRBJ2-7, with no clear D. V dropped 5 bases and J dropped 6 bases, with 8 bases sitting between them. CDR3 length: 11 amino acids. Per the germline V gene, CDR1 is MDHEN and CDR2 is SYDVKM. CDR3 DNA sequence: TGTGCCAGCAGTCCCACCCGCGAGCAGTACTTC. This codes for CASSPTREQYF. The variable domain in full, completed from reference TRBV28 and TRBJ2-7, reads DVKVTQSSRYLVKRTGEKVFLECVQDMDHENMFWYRQDPGLGLRLIYFSYDVKMKEKGDIPEGYSVSREKKERFSLILESASTNQTSMYLCASSPTREQYFGPGTRLTVT.

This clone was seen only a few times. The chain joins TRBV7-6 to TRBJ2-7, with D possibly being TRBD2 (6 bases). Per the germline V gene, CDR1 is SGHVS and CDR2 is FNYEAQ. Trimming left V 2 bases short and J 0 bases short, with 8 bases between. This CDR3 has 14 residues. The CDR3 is CASSLSAGSYEQYF. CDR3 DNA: TGTGCCAGCAGCTTATCAGCGGGCTCCTACGAGCAGTACTTC.

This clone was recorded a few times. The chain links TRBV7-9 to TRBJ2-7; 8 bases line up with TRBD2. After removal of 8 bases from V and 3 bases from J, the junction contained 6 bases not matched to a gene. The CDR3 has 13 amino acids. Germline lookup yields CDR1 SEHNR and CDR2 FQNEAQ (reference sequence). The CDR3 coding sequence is TGTGCCAGCTCGCGGGAGGCTTACTACGAGCAGTACTTC. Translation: CASSREAYYEQYF.

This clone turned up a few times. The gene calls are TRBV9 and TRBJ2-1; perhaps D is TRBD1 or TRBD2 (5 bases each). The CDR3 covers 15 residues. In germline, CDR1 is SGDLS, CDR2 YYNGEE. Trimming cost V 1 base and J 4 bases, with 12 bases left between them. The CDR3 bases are TGTGCCAGCAGCGTAACCGGGGACGGGTACAATGAGCAGTTCTTC. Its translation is CASSVTGDGYNEQFF.

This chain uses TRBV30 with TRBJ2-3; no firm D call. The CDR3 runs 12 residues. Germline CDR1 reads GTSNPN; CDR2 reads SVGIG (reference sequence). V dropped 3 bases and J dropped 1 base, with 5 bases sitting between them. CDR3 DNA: TGTGCCTGGAGCCCTGGCACAGATACGCAGTATTTT. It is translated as CAWSPGTDTQYF.

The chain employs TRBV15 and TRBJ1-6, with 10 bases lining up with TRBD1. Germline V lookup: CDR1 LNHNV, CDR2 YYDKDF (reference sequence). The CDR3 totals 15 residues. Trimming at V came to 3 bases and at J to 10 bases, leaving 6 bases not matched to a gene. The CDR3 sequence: CATSSRDRGGSPLHF. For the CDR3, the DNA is TGTGCCACCAGCAGCCGGGACAGGGGAGGGTCACCCCTCCACTTT.

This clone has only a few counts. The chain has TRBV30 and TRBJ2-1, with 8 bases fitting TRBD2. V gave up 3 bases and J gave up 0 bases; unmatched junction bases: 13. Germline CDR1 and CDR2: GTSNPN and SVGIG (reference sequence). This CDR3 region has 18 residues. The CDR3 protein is CAWSEIRTGGLSYNEQFF. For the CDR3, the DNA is TGTGCCTGGAGCGAAATTCGAACGGGAGGGCTCTCCTACAATGAGCAGTTCTTC.

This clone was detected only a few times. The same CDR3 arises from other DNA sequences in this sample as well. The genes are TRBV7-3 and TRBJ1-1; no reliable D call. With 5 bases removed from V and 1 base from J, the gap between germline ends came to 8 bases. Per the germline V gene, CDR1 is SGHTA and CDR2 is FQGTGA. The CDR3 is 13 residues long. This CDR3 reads CASSPGRNTEAFF. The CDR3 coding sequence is TGTGCCAGCAGCCCCGGGAGGAACACTGAAGCTTTCTTT.

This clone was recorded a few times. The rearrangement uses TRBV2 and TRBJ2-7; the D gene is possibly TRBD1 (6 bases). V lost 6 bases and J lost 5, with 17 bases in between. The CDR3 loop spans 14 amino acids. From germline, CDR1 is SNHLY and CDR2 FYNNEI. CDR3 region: CASRVTGPSNEQYF. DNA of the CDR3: TGTGCCAGCAGGGTGACAGGCCCTTCTAACGAGCAGTACTTC.

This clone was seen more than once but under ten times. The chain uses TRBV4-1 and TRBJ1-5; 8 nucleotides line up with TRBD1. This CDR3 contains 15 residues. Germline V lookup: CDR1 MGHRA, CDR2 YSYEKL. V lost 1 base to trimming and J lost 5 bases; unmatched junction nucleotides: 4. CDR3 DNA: TGCGCCAGCAGCCAAGGGTCGACAGGGGATCAGCCCCAGCATTTT. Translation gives CASSQGSTGDQPQHF.

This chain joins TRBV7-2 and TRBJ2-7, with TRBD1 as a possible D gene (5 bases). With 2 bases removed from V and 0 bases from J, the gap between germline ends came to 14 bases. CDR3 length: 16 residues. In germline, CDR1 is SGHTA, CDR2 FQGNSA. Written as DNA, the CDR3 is TGTGCCAGCAGCTTACGAAGGGGCCATACCTCCTACGAGCAGTACTTC. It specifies CASSLRRGHTSYEQYF.

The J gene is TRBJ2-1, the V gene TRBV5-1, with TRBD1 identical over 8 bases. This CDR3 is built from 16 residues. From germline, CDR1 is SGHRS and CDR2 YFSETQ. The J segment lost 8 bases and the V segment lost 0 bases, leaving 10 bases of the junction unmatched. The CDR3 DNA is TGCGCCAGCAGCTTGGATGGCAGGGGGCTAGGCGATGAGCAGTTCTTC. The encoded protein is CASSLDGRGLGDEQFF.

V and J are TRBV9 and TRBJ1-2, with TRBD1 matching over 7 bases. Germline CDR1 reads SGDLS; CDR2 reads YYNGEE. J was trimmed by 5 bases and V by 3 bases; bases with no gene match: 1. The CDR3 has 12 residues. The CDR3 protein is CASSAQGYGYTF. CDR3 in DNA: TGTGCCAGCAGCGCACAGGGGTATGGCTACACCTTC. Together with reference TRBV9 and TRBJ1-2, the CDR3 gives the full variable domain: DSGVTQTPKHLITATGQRVTLRCSPRSGDLSVYWYQQSLDQGLQFLIQYYNGEERAKGNILERFSAQQFPDLHSELNLSSLELGDSALYFCASSAQGYGYTFGSGTRLTVV.

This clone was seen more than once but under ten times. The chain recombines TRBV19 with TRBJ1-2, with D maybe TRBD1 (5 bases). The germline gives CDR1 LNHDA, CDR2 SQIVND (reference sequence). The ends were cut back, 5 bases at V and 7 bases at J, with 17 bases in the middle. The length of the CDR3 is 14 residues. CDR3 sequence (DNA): TGTGCCAGTAGTCTATCTGGGGCAACTATTGGCTACACCTTC. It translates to CASSLSGATIGYTF.

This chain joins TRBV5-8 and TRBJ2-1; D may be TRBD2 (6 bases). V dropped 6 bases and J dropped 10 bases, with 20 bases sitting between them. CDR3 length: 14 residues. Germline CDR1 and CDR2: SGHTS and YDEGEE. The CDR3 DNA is TGTGCCAGCACCGGGAGATCGGGATGGTACGAGCAGTTCTTC. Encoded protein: CASTGRSGWYEQFF.

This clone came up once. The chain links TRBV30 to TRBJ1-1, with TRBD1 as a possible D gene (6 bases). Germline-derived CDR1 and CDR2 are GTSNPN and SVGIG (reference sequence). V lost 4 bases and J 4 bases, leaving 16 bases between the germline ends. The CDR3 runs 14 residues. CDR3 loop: CAWNRVRGSTEAFF. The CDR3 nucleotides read TGTGCCTGGAATAGGGTCAGGGGAAGCACTGAAGCTTTCTTT.

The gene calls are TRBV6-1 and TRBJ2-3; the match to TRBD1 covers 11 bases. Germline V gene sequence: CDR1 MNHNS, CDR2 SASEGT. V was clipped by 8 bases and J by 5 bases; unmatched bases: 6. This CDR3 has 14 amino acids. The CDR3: CASSGTGGGDTQYF. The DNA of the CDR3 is TGTGCCAGCTCGGGGACAGGGGGGGGAGATACGCAGTATTTT.

The CDR3 is CASWSGYEQYF. CDR3 nucleotide sequence: TGCGCCAGCTGGAGTGGCTACGAGCAGTACTTC. The J gene is TRBJ2-7, the V gene TRBV5-1; no definite D call. V was pared by 7 bases and J by 3 bases, with 8 bases between. This CDR3 spans 11 amino acids. CDR1 SGHRS and CDR2 YFSETQ come from the germline V gene.

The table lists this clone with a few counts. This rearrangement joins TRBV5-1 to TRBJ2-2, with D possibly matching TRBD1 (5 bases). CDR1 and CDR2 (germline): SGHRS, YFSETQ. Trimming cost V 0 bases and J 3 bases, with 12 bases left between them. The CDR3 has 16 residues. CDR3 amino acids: CASSLDVPRDTGELFF. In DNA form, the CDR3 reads TGCGCCAGCAGCTTGGATGTCCCCAGGGACACCGGGGAGCTGTTTTTT. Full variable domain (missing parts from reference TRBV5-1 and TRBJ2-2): KAGVTQTPRYLIKTRGQQVTLSCSPISGHRSVSWYQQTPGQGLQFLFEYFSETQRNKGNFPGRFSGRQFSNSRSEMNVSTLELGDSALYLCASSLDVPRDTGELFFGEGSRLTVL.

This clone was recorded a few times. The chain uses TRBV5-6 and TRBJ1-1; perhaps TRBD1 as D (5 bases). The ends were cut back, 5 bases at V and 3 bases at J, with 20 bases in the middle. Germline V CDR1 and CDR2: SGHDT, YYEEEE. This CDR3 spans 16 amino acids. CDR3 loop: CASSYGSGFPDTEAFF. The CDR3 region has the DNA TGTGCCAGCAGTTATGGGTCAGGGTTCCCGGACACTGAAGCTTTCTTT.

The CDR3 loop is CASSLVGDYEQYF. The CDR3 coding sequence is TGTGCCAGCAGCTTAGTAGGGGATTACGAGCAGTACTTC. The rearrangement links TRBV7-8 to TRBJ2-7, with D perhaps TRBD1 (5 bases). This CDR3 is 13 amino acids long. From germline, CDR1 is SGHVS and CDR2 FQNEAQ. Trimming left V 1 base short and J 4 bases short, with 8 bases between.

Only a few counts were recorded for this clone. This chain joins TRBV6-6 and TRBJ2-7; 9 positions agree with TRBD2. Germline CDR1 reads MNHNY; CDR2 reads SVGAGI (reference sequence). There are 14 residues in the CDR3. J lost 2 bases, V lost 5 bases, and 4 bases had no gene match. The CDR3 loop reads CASSRAGGTYEQYF. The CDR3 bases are TGTGCCAGCAGTCGGGCGGGAGGGACCTACGAGCAGTACTTC.

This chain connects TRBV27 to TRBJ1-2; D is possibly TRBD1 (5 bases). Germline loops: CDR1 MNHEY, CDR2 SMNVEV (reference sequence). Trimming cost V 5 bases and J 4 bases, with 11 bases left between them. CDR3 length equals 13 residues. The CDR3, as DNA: TGTGCCAGCAGTACCCGACAGCTCTATGGCTACACCTTC. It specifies CASSTRQLYGYTF.